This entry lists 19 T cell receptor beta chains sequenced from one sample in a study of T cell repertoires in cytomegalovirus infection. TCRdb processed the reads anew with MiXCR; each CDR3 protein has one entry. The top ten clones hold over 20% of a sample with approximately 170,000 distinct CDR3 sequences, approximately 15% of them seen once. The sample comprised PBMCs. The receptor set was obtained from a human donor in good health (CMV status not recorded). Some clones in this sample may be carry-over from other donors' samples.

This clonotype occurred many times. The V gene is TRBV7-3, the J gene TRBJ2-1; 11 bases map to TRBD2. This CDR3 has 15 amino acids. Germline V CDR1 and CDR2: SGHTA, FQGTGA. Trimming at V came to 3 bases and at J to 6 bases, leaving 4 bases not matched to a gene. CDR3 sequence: CASSFSGGAFNEQFF. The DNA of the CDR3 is TGTGCCAGCAGCTTTAGCGGGGGGGCTTTCAATGAGCAGTTCTTC.

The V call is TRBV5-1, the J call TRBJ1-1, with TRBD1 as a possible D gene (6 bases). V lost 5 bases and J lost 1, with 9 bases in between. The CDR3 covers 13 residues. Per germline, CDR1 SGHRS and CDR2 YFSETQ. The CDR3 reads CASRGAGNTEAFF. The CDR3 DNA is TGCGCCAGCAGGGGGGCAGGGAACACTGAAGCTTTCTTT.

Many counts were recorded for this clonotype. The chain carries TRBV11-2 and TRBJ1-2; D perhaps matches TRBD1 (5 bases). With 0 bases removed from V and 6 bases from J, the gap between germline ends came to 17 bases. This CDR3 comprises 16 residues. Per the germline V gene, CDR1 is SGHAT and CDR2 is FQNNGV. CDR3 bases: TGTGCCAGCAGCTTAGATTGGGCAGGGATTGGCCATGGCTACACCTTC. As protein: CASSLDWAGIGHGYTF.

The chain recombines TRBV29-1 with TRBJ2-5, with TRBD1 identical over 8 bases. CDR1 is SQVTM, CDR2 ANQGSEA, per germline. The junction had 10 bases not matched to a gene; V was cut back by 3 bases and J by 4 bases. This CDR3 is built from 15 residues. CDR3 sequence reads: CSVDQPTGARETQYF. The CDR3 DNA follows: TGCAGCGTTGACCAACCGACAGGGGCGAGAGAGACCCAGTACTTC.

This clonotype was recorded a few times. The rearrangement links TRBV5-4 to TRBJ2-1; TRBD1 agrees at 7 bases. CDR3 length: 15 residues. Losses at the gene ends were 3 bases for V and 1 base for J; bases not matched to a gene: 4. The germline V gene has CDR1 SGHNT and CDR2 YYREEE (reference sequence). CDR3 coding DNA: TGTGCCAGCAGCTATACGACAGGGTCCTACAATGAGCAGTTCTTC. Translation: CASSYTTGSYNEQFF.

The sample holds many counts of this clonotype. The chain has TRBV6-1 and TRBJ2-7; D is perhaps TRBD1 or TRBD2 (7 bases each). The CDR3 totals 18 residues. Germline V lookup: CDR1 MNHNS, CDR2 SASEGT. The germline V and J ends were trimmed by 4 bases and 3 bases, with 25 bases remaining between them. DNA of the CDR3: TGTGCCAGCAGTGCTCTAAATCATTGGGGGGGACAGAGCTACGAGCAGTACTTC. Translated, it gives CASSALNHWGGQSYEQYF.

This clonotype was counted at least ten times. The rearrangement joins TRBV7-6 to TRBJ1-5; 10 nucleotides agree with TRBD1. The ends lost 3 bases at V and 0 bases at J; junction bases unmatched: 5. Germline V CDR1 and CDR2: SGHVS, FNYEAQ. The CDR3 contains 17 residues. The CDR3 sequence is CASSLGTGAGSNQPQHF. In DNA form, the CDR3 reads TGTGCCAGCAGCTTGGGGACAGGGGCAGGTAGCAATCAGCCCCAGCATTTT. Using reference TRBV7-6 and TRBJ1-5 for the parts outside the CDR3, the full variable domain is GAGVSQSPRYKVTKRGQDVALRCDPISGHVSLYWYRQALGQGPEFLTYFNYEAQQDKSGLPNDRFSAERPEGSISTLTIQRTEQRDSAMYRCASSLGTGAGSNQPQHFGDGTRLSIL.

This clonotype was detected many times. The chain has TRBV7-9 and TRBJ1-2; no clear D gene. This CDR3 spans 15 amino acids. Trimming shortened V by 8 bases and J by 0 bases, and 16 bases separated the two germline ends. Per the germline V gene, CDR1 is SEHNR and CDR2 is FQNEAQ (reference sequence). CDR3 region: CASGEGQLANYGYTF. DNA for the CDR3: TGTGCCAGCGGTGAGGGCCAGTTAGCTAACTATGGCTACACCTTC.

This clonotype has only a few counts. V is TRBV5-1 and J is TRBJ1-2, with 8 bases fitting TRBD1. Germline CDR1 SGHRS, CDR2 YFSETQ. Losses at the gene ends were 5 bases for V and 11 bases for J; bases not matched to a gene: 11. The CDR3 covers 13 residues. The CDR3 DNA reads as TGCGCCAGCAGAATTGGACAGGGTGAGAAGTACACCTTC. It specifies CASRIGQGEKYTF.

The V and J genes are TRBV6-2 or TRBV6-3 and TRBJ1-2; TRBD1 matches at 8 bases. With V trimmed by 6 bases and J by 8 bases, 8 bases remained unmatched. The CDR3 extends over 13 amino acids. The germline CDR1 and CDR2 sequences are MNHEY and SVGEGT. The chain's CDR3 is CASRLDRVGGYTF. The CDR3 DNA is TGTGCCAGCAGATTGGACAGGGTGGGAGGCTACACCTTC.

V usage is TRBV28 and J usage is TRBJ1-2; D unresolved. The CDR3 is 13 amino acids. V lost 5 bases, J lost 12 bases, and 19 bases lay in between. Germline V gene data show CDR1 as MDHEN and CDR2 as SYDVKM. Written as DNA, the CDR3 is TGTGCCAGCAGTAGGCGGATAGGCAGCGGAGACACCTTC. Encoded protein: CASSRRIGSGDTF.

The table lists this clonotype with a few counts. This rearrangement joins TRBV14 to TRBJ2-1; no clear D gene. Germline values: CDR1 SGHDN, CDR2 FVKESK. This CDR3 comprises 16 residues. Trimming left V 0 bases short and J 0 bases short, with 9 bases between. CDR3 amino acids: CASSQELIVSYNEQFF. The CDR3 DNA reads TGTGCCAGCAGCCAAGAACTCATAGTCTCCTACAATGAGCAGTTCTTC.

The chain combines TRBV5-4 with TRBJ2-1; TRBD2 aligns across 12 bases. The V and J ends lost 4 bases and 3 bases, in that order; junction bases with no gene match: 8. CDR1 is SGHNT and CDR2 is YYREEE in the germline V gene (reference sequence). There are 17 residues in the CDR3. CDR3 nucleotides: TGTGCCAGCAGCAAAACCACTAGCGGGGGGTTCTACAATGAGCAGTTCTTC. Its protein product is CASSKTTSGGFYNEQFF.

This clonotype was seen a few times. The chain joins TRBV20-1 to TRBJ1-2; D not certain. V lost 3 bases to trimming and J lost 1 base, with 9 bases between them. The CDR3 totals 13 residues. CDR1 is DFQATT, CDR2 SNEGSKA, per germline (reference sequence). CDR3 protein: CSASDDYNYGYTF. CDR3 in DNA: TGCAGTGCTAGCGACGACTATAACTATGGCTACACCTTC.

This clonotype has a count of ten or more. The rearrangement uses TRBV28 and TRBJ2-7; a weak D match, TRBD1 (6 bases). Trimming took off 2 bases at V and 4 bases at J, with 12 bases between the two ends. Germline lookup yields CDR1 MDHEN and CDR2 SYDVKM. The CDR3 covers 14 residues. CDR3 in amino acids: CASSLRQGRYEQYF. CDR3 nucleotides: TGTGCCAGCAGTTTACGGCAGGGGCGTTACGAGCAGTACTTC.

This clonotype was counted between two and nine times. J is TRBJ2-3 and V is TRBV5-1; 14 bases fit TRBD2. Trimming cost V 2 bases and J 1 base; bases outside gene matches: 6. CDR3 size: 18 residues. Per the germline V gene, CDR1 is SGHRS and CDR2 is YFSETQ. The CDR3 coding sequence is TGCGCCAGCAGCTTCGGACTAGCGGGGGGCGCCGGCACAGATACGCAGTATTTT. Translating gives CASSFGLAGGAGTDTQYF.

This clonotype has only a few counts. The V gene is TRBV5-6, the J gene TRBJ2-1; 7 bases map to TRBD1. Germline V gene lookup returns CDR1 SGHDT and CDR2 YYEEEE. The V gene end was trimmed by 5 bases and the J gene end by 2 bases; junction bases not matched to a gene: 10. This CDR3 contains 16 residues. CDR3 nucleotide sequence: TGTGCCAGCAGGCTGACAGGGATAATCACCTACAATGAGCAGTTCTTC. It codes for CASRLTGIITYNEQFF.

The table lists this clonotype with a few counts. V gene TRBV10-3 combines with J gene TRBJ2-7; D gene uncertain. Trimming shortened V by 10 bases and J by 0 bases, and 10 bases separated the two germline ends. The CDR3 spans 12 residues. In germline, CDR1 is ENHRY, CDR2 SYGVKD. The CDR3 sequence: CATLAGSYEQYF. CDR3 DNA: TGTGCCACCTTAGCCGGCTCCTACGAGCAGTACTTC.

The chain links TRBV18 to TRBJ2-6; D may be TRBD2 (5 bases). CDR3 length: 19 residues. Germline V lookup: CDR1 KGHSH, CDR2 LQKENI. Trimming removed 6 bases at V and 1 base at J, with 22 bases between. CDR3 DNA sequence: TGTGCCAGCTCCCTTATGCACAACCGAGGGCTTTCTGGGGCCAACGTCCTGACTTTC. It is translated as CASSLMHNRGLSGANVLTF. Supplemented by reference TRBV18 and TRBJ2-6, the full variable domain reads NAGVMQNPRHLVRRRGQEARLRCSPMKGHSHVYWYRQLPEEGLKFMVYLQKENIIDESGMPKERFSAEFPKEGPSILRIQQVVRGDSAAYFCASSLMHNRGLSGANVLTFGAGSRLTVL.